This T cell receptor beta chain was recovered during a study of blood T cell repertoires in COVID-19. Background on the study: Sample material is recorded as cDNA or gDNA derived from T cells, B-cell-depleted T cells, or PBMCs.

CDR1 is LNHDA and CDR2 is SQIVND in the germline V gene (reference sequence). Trimming stripped 1 base from V and 5 bases from J, with 12 bases between. The CDR3 sequence is 15 residues long. Here immunoSEQ multiplex PCR was the method, and the copy in TCRdb shows in-frame clones only, minus some. The sample holds 120,000 to 150,000 clones, 84% seen once. Participants spanned ages roughly 18 to 90 years and resided in about 24 US areas. In its sample, this clone was seen a few times. Sequenced input: PBMCs or T cells enriched from blood (not recorded which). The origin of this receptor is a man aged 35 to 55 with acute COVID-19. This chain links TRBV19 with TRBJ1-5, with a weak D call TRBD1 (6 bases). The CDR3 DNA reads TGTGCCAGTAGTATAGGGGGGCGTACGGATCAGCCCCAGCATTTT. Protein: CASSIGGRTDQPQHF.